Shown below are 27 T cell receptor beta chains from a single sample sequenced in a study of blood T cell repertoires in COVID-19. This table comes from immunoSEQ multiplex PCR, and its TCRdb copy is limited to in-frame clones, with some not included. The table shows some 330,000 clones, with roughly 86% occurring only once. The material sequenced was PBMCs or T cells enriched from blood (not recorded which). The source of these receptors is a middle-aged man in a cohort exposed to, infected with or recovered from COVID-19 (not recorded which).

The J gene is TRBJ1-1, the V gene TRBV28; 7 positions match TRBD1. The junction had 6 bases not matched to a gene; V was cut back by 5 bases and J by 3 bases. This CDR3 is 14 amino acids long. Germline V lookup: CDR1 MDHEN, CDR2 SYDVKM. The CDR3 DNA is TGTGCCAGCAGTGTCCCGGGACAGTACACTGAAGCTTTCTTT. Its protein is CASSVPGQYTEAFF.

The V and J genes are TRBV30 and TRBJ2-7; tentatively, D is TRBD2 (5 bases). V shed 0 bases and J shed 2 bases, with 14 bases lying between them. CDR1 is GTSNPN, CDR2 SVGIG, per germline (reference sequence). This CDR3 has 15 amino acids. CDR3 sequence: CAWSVRVSGTYEQYF. CDR3 DNA: TGTGCCTGGAGTGTACGGGTGAGCGGAACCTACGAGCAGTACTTC.

The genes are TRBV11-2 and TRBJ2-2; TRBD2 matches 13 bases. The CDR3 is made up of 16 amino acids. Per germline, CDR1 SGHAT and CDR2 FQNNGV. J was trimmed by 8 bases and V by 6 bases; bases with no gene match: 9. The CDR3 DNA reads TGTGCCAGCAGTCTCAGACTAGCGGGAGGAGGAGGGGAGCTGTTTTTT. Translated, it gives CASSLRLAGGGGELFF.

The CDR3: CASSQDWQVGGNTIYF. The DNA for the CDR3 is TGCGCCAGCAGCCAAGACTGGCAGGTTGGTGGAAACACCATATATTTT. The rearrangement uses TRBV4-1 and TRBJ1-3; the D is unclear. In germline, CDR1 is MGHRA, CDR2 YSYEKL. V was cut by 0 bases and J by 3 bases, with 12 bases left in between. CDR3 size: 16 residues.

This rearrangement joins TRBV24-1 to TRBJ2-3; TRBD1 aligns across 7 bases. This CDR3 spans 15 amino acids. CDR1 and CDR2 (germline): KGHDR, SFDVKD. V shed 3 bases, J shed 4 bases, and the junction held 6 bases outside the gene matches. CDR3 sequence: CATSDPRQGADTQYF. CDR3 DNA: TGTGCCACCAGTGATCCTAGACAGGGTGCAGATACGCAGTATTTT.

The rearrangement uses TRBV2 and TRBJ2-1; 8 nucleotides align to TRBD2. The trim removed 5 bases at V and 0 bases at J, leaving 3 bases unmatched. This CDR3 has 15 amino acids. Germline assignment: CDR1 SNHLY and CDR2 FYNNEI. The CDR3 region is CASSTSGHSYNEQFF. The DNA of the CDR3 is TGTGCCAGCAGTACTAGCGGACACTCCTACAATGAGCAGTTCTTC.

This clone occurred a few times. This rearrangement joins TRBV28 to TRBJ1-6, with D possibly TRBD1 on 5 matching bases. V lost 3 bases, J lost 5 bases, and 8 bases lay in between. Germline V gene data show CDR1 as MDHEN and CDR2 as SYDVKM. There are 14 residues in the CDR3. The CDR3 DNA reads as TGTGCCAGCAGTTTGGACACAAATAATTCACCCCTCCACTTT. Encoded protein: CASSLDTNNSPLHF. Looking up the rest from reference TRBV28 and TRBJ1-6 gives the full variable domain: DVKVTQSSRYLVKRTGEKVFLECVQDMDHENMFWYRQDPGLGLRLIYFSYDVKMKEKGDIPEGYSVSREKKERFSLILESASTNQTSMYLCASSLDTNNSPLHFGNGTRLTVT.

The chain recombines TRBV7-2 with TRBJ2-2, with D maybe TRBD2 (6 bases). Trimming took off 5 bases at V and 5 bases at J, with 12 bases between the two ends. Germline CDR1 reads SGHTA; CDR2 reads FQGNSA. There are 14 residues in the CDR3. The CDR3 coding sequence is TGTGCCAGCAGCACCGGGACTTGGACCGGGGAGCTGTTTTTT. This gives the protein CASSTGTWTGELFF.

This clone was seen a single time. The J gene is TRBJ2-1, the V gene TRBV3-1 (or the pseudogene TRBV3-2); 8 nucleotides align to TRBD2. Germline V lookup: CDR1 LGHDT, CDR2 YNNKEL (reference sequence). The CDR3 has 15 amino acids. J gave up 6 bases and V 2 bases, and 6 bases lay outside the gene matches. DNA for the CDR3: TGTGCCAGCAGCCAACGCCGGGAGGGTATCAATGAGCAGTTCTTC. It translates to CASSQRREGINEQFF.

The genes are TRBV18 and TRBJ2-5; D is perhaps TRBD1 (6 bases). This CDR3 is built from 15 residues. Germline assignment: CDR1 KGHSH and CDR2 LQKENI. Trimming left V 4 bases short and J 6 bases short, with 18 bases between. For the CDR3, the DNA is TGTGCCAGCTCACTTATACGACAGGATTTGCAGACCCAGTACTTC. Protein: CASSLIRQDLQTQYF.

V is TRBV19 and J is TRBJ1-2, with D unresolved. With 4 bases removed from V and 0 bases from J, the gap between germline ends came to 9 bases. The CDR3 has 14 residues. Per the germline V gene, CDR1 is LNHDA and CDR2 is SQIVND (reference sequence). The CDR3 region has the DNA TGTGCCAGTAGTACGACGGGTACTAACTATGGCTACACCTTC. This sequence encodes CASSTTGTNYGYTF. Using reference TRBV19 and TRBJ1-2 for the parts outside the CDR3, the full variable domain is DGGITQSPKYLFRKEGQNVTLSCEQNLNHDAMYWYRQDPGQGLRLIYYSQIVNDFQKGDIAEGYSVSREKKESFPLTVTSAQKNPTAFYLCASSTTGTNYGYTFGSGTRLTVV.

Details on this clone: The same CDR3 can be traced to other DNA sequences in this sample. This chain connects TRBV18 to TRBJ1-2; D perhaps matches TRBD1 (5 bases). Trimming took off 0 bases at V and 3 bases at J, with 8 bases between the two ends. The CDR3 extends over 14 amino acids. Germline V lookup: CDR1 KGHSH, CDR2 LQKENI. CDR3 sequence reads: CASSPPTGDYGYTF. The CDR3 region has the DNA TGTGCCAGCTCACCACCAACAGGAGACTATGGCTACACCTTC. Variable domain in full (rest from reference TRBV18 and TRBJ1-2): NAGVMQNPRHLVRRRGQEARLRCSPMKGHSHVYWYRQLPEEGLKFMVYLQKENIIDESGMPKERFSAEFPKEGPSILRIQQVVRGDSAAYFCASSPPTGDYGYTFGSGTRLTVV.

The rearrangement joins TRBV19 to TRBJ2-1, with 15 bases aligning to TRBD2. The V and J ends lost 3 bases and 0 bases, in that order; junction bases with no gene match: 6. The germline CDR1 and CDR2 sequences are LNHDA and SQIVND (reference sequence). The CDR3 spans 19 residues. In DNA, the CDR3 is TGTGCCAGTAGTATCCCGGGACTAGCGGGAGGCCGCTCCTACAATGAGCAGTTCTTC. This translates into CASSIPGLAGGRSYNEQFF.

The chain combines TRBV15 with TRBJ1-2; 11 bases agree with TRBD1. V lost 0 bases, J lost 7 bases, and 4 bases stayed unmatched. From germline, CDR1 is LNHNV and CDR2 YYDKDF (reference sequence). CDR3 length: 15 amino acids. CDR3 loop: CATSRDLGQGVGYTF. The CDR3 nucleotides read TGTGCCACCAGCAGAGATTTGGGACAGGGGGTTGGCTACACCTTC.

V usage is TRBV9 and J usage is TRBJ1-5; D may be TRBD1 (5 bases). The CDR3 totals 15 residues. Germline V CDR1 and CDR2: SGDLS, YYNGEE. The V end was cut by 3 bases, the J end by 3 bases, with 13 bases between. CDR3 DNA sequence: TGTGCCAGCAGCGCCAACGCAGGGTCCAATCAGCCCCAGCATTTT. Residues: CASSANAGSNQPQHF.

CDR3 loop: CASSLDRGVGQPQHF. The CDR3 bases are TGTGCCAGCAGCTTGGACAGGGGAGTCGGGCAGCCCCAGCATTTT. The chain is built from TRBV5-4 and TRBJ1-5, with 7 bases that match TRBD1. The CDR3 extends over 15 amino acids. Germline trimming cut 0 bases from V and 7 bases from J; bases unmatched to any gene: 7. From germline, CDR1 is SGHNT and CDR2 YYREEE (reference sequence).

V and J are TRBV30 and TRBJ1-1, with a tentative D call TRBD1 (5 bases). The CDR3 loop spans 16 amino acids. Deletions cut 5 bases from V and 5 bases from J, with 24 bases between. Germline CDR1 is GTSNPN and CDR2 is SVGIG (reference sequence). This CDR3 is CAWSPPETAFFTEAFF. The CDR3 DNA follows: TGTGCCTGGTCCCCGCCCGAGACAGCTTTTTTTACTGAAGCTTTCTTT.

The gene calls are TRBV3-1 (or the pseudogene TRBV3-2) and TRBJ2-1, with 8 bases that match TRBD2. V dropped 4 bases and J dropped 5; count of bases not matched to a gene: 13. The CDR3 extends over 17 amino acids. The germline gives CDR1 LGHDT, CDR2 YNNKEL (reference sequence). The CDR3 DNA sequence: TGTGCCAGCAGCCGAGTAGGACTAGCCCGAGGGAACAATGAGCAGTTCTTC. Amino acids: CASSRVGLARGNNEQFF.

CDR3 loop: CASSPGWDTEAFF. The CDR3 region has the DNA TGTGCCAGCAGCCCGGGGTGGGACACTGAAGCTTTCTTT. The chain recombines TRBV7-2 with TRBJ1-1; D is ambiguous. Germline V gives CDR1 SGHTA, CDR2 FQGNSA. The germline V and J ends were trimmed by 5 bases and 3 bases, with 10 bases remaining between them. CDR3 length: 13 amino acids.

The chain couples TRBV5-8 to TRBJ2-1, with 8 bases identical to TRBD2. The CDR3 is made up of 17 amino acids. Germline V gene lookup returns CDR1 SGHTS and CDR2 YDEGEE. The ends lost 3 bases at V and 5 bases at J; junction bases unmatched: 13. CDR3 in amino acids: CASSSAGTSQSNNEQFF. CDR3 DNA sequence: TGTGCCAGCAGCTCTGCCGGGACTAGTCAATCCAACAATGAGCAGTTCTTC.

The V gene is TRBV18, the J gene TRBJ1-5; weak D call: TRBD1 (6 bases). The germline gives CDR1 KGHSH, CDR2 LQKENI. This CDR3 is built from 14 residues. V shed 4 bases and J shed 4 bases, with 11 bases lying between them. Here the CDR3 reads CASSHRDKNQPQHF. CDR3 coding DNA: TGTGCCAGCTCACACCGGGACAAGAATCAGCCCCAGCATTTT.

The chain joins TRBV5-4 to TRBJ2-7, with 7 nucleotides matching TRBD2. From germline, CDR1 is SGHNT and CDR2 YYREEE (reference sequence). The length of the CDR3 is 14 residues. The junction had 9 bases not matched to a gene; V was cut back by 5 bases and J by 4 bases. The CDR3 bases are TGTGCCAGCAGTCTTGAGCGGGGCCTTTACGAGCAGTACTTC. Translating gives CASSLERGLYEQYF. Based on the CDR3 plus reference TRBV5-4 and TRBJ2-7, the full variable domain is ETGVTQSPTHLIKTRGQQVTLRCSSQSGHNTVSWYQQALGQGPQFIFQYYREEENGRGNFPPRFSGLQFPNYSSELNVNALELDDSALYLCASSLERGLYEQYFGPGTRLTVT.

The CDR3 DNA follows: TGTGCCAGCAAGGACAGTGTCGAAGCTTTCTTT. It encodes CASKDSVEAFF. This chain uses TRBV6-5 with TRBJ1-1; D is possibly TRBD1 (6 bases). The CDR3 runs to 11 residues. Trimming left V 7 bases short and J 8 bases short, with 11 bases between. The V gene's germline CDR1 is MNHEY and CDR2 SVGAGI.

The chain employs TRBV28 and TRBJ2-1, with TRBD1 matching over 8 bases. V lost 4 bases, J lost 8 bases, and 4 bases stayed unmatched. Germline V gene data show CDR1 as MDHEN and CDR2 as SYDVKM. The CDR3 consists of 13 residues. The CDR3 DNA is TGTGCCAGCAGTTACGGCAGGGGGCATGAGCAGTTCTTC. This codes for CASSYGRGHEQFF.

A few counts support this clone. DNA for the CDR3: TGTGCCAGCAGTGAAATGGCACAGGGGAAATACGAGCAGTACTTC. This encodes CASSEMAQGKYEQYF. V gene TRBV2 combines with J gene TRBJ2-7; 7 bases fit TRBD1. V shed 2 bases and J 4 bases; nucleotides not matched to a gene: 8. CDR3 length: 15 amino acids. Germline-derived CDR1 and CDR2 are SNHLY and FYNNEI.

This clone appeared once. The V and J genes are TRBV5-1 and TRBJ2-1; 7 bases are a match to TRBD2. The germline gives CDR1 SGHRS, CDR2 YFSETQ. The V and J ends lost 0 bases and 7 bases, in that order; junction bases with no gene match: 1. The CDR3 runs 13 residues. The CDR3 coding sequence is TGCGCCAGCAGCTTGGGTAGCGGGAATGAGCAGTTCTTC. Protein product: CASSLGSGNEQFF.

The chain couples TRBV2 to TRBJ2-5; perhaps TRBD1 as D (7 bases). V lost 3 bases and J 2 bases, leaving 13 bases between the germline ends. The length of the CDR3 is 15 residues. CDR1 and CDR2 (germline): SNHLY, FYNNEI. The CDR3 protein is CASSEGQGGQETQYF. CDR3 coding DNA: TGTGCCAGCAGTGAGGGTCAGGGGGGTCAAGAGACCCAGTACTTC.